The 28 T cell receptor beta chains below come from one sample, sequenced in a study of beta chain bispecific antibodies for T cell cancers. Study-level results: Normal T cells contributed less of the targeted TRBV signal than the leukemia cells did.

TCRdb used MiXCR to reprocess the 5' RACE reads, holding one entry per CDR3 protein. The sample lists around 9,000 distinct CDR3 sequences, about 2% seen once, with about 66% in the top ten. T cells were expanded from blood mononuclear cells for roughly 3 days with anti-CD3 OKT3 or CD3/CD28 beads. Which antigens these TCRs recognize remains unknown. Sequenced here: T cells from a healthy donor cultured with Jurkat leukemia cells, sampled from a culture containing an anti-CD19 bispecific antibody. The receptors stem from a human donor in good health. Some clones in this sample may be carry-over from other donors' samples.

In its sample, this clonotype was seen many times. The chain has TRBV7-9 and TRBJ2-1; 9 nucleotides match TRBD1. Germline trimming cut 7 bases from V and 7 bases from J; bases unmatched to any gene: 14. Germline V gene sequence: CDR1 SEHNR, CDR2 FQNEAQ (reference sequence). This CDR3 contains 16 residues. The CDR3 reads CASTVSGQGLSNEQFF. The CDR3 DNA is TGTGCCAGCACCGTGTCGGGACAGGGCCTGTCGAATGAGCAGTTCTTC.

In this sample, this clonotype turned up many times. The chain couples TRBV20-1 to TRBJ2-2; the D is unclear. Trimming pared 3 bases from V and 7 bases from J, leaving 6 bases between. Germline V gene data show CDR1 as DFQATT and CDR2 as SNEGSKA (reference sequence). CDR3 length equals 11 residues. CDR3 sequence: CSARGGGELFF. The CDR3 nucleotides are TGCAGTGCTAGGGGCGGCGGGGAGCTGTTTTTT.

This clonotype occurred many times. V gene TRBV7-3 combines with J gene TRBJ2-1; 10 bases match TRBD2. CDR3 length: 17 residues. The J segment lost 9 bases and the V segment lost 2 bases, leaving 13 bases of the junction unmatched. Germline lookup yields CDR1 SGHTA and CDR2 FQGTGA. In DNA, the CDR3 is TGTGCCAGCAGCTTAGTGGGGCTTAGCGGGGGGTTTGGTGAGCAGTTCTTC. Residues: CASSLVGLSGGFGEQFF.

This clonotype was seen many times. The V gene is TRBV6-6, the J gene TRBJ2-5; 8 nucleotides agree with TRBD2. V lost 5 bases and J lost 1; bases outside the gene matches: 6. The CDR3 contains 15 residues. The V gene's germline CDR1 is MNHNY and CDR2 SVGAGI (reference sequence). The CDR3 sequence: CASSPLRGAQETQYF. The CDR3 nucleotides read TGTGCCAGCAGTCCACTGCGGGGGGCCCAAGAGACCCAGTACTTC.

This clonotype was seen ten or more times. J is TRBJ1-2 and V is TRBV29-1, with D tentatively TRBD1 (5 bases). Trimming took off 7 bases at V and 2 bases at J, with 23 bases between the two ends. This CDR3 is built from 16 residues. Germline V gene lookup returns CDR1 SQVTM and CDR2 ANQGSEA. CDR3 nucleotide sequence: TGCAGCGCTCGGGGGGGACCTGCGGGAATAAACTATGGCTACACCTTC. This encodes CSARGGPAGINYGYTF.

This clonotype has ten or more counts. This chain's CDR3 is CAISSPGQGISSYEQYF. The CDR3 region has the DNA TGTGCCATCAGTTCGCCGGGACAGGGGATAAGCTCCTACGAGCAGTACTTC. J is TRBJ2-7 and V is TRBV10-3; 10 nucleotides line up with TRBD1. Per germline, CDR1 ENHRY and CDR2 SYGVKD. The CDR3 runs 17 residues. Trimming removed 5 bases from V and 0 bases from J; junction bases left unmatched: 10.

There are many counts of this clonotype. This chain joins TRBV6-5 and TRBJ2-1; maybe TRBD1 (6 bases). Trimming removed 7 bases from V and 2 bases from J, with 18 bases in between. Germline CDR1 and CDR2: MNHEY and SVGAGI. CDR3 size: 16 residues. CDR3 in DNA: TGTGCCAGCACCCTCAACCGGGACACGGCCTACAATGAGCAGTTCTTC. It translates to CASTLNRDTAYNEQFF.

This clonotype was seen at least ten times. The chain uses TRBV5-1 and TRBJ2-7; a weak D match, TRBD1 (6 bases). CDR1 SGHRS and CDR2 YFSETQ come from the germline V gene. V lost 4 bases and J 3 bases, leaving 35 bases between the germline ends. This CDR3 has 21 residues. CDR3 DNA: TGCGCCAGCAGCCTAGTAGGGCTAGGGCCCGTGGCTGCCACAGGGAACTACGAGCAGTACTTC. This codes for CASSLVGLGPVAATGNYEQYF.

There are many counts of this clonotype. The V gene is TRBV6-5, the J gene TRBJ1-5; D remains unclear. Trimming pared 7 bases from V and 0 bases from J, leaving 13 bases between. The CDR3 is 15 amino acids. Germline loops: CDR1 MNHEY, CDR2 SVGAGI. The CDR3: CASTASLYSNQPQHF. CDR3 DNA: TGTGCCAGCACCGCCAGCCTGTATAGCAATCAGCCCCAGCATTTT.

At least ten counts were recorded for this clonotype. This chain joins TRBV5-5 and TRBJ2-3; 13 bases line up with TRBD2. The ends lost 4 bases at V and 2 bases at J; junction bases unmatched: 7. This CDR3 contains 17 residues. The germline CDR1 and CDR2 sequences are SGHKS and YYEKEE (reference sequence). The CDR3 nucleotides are TGTGCCAGCAGCGACCGGACTAGCGGGGGCCACACAGATACGCAGTATTTT. It is translated as CASSDRTSGGHTDTQYF.

In its sample, this clonotype was seen many times. The chain has TRBV7-8 and TRBJ2-6, with D unresolved. This CDR3 is built from 20 residues. The germline V and J ends were trimmed by 4 bases and 0 bases, with 22 bases remaining between them. The germline CDR1 and CDR2 sequences are SGHVS and FQNEAQ. CDR3 in DNA: TGTGCCAGCAGCTCGGAGCTTGGGTGGGCGTTGAGCTCTGGGGCCAACGTCCTGACTTTC. It yields the protein CASSSELGWALSSGANVLTF.

The V gene is TRBV5-1, the J gene TRBJ1-2; D unresolved. The CDR3 consists of 14 residues. The germline gives CDR1 SGHRS, CDR2 YFSETQ. V lost 0 bases and J 3 bases, leaving 9 bases between the germline ends. The CDR3 loop is CASSLAGADYGYTF. For the CDR3, the DNA is TGCGCCAGCAGCTTGGCGGGAGCGGACTATGGCTACACCTTC.

This clonotype was observed many times. The chain is built from TRBV10-3 and TRBJ2-3, with TRBD2 matching 8 bases. V shed 0 bases and J 4 bases; nucleotides not matched to a gene: 6. Germline-derived CDR1 and CDR2 are ENHRY and SYGVKD. This CDR3 is built from 16 residues. The CDR3 loop is CAISESPGLAPDTQYF. In nucleotides, the CDR3 is TGTGCCATCAGTGAGTCTCCCGGACTAGCCCCAGATACGCAGTATTTT.

This clonotype was recorded many times. The chain is built from TRBV7-8 and TRBJ1-5; 7 bases align to TRBD1. Trimming removed 5 bases from V and 4 bases from J; junction bases left unmatched: 11. The CDR3 length is 16 residues. CDR1 is SGHVS, CDR2 FQNEAQ, per germline. The CDR3 nucleotides are TGTGCCAGCAGCAAACTCTCGACAGGGTGGAATCAGCCCCAGCATTTT. Its translation: CASSKLSTGWNQPQHF.

This clonotype was counted ten times or more. The chain recombines TRBV5-1 with TRBJ2-7; D may be TRBD1 (6 bases). There are 13 residues in the CDR3. From germline, CDR1 is SGHRS and CDR2 YFSETQ. Trimming shortened V by 2 bases and J by 6 bases, and 12 bases separated the two germline ends. The DNA of the CDR3 is TGCGCCAGCAGCTTTGGGGGCGCCGGCGAGCAGTACTTC. This codes for CASSFGGAGEQYF.

This clonotype was seen many times. V is TRBV5-6 and J is TRBJ2-7, with D perhaps matching TRBD1 or TRBD2 (6 bases each). The V gene's germline CDR1 is SGHDT and CDR2 YYEEEE. Trimming shortened V by 4 bases and J by 5 bases, and 10 bases separated the two germline ends. CDR3 size: 12 residues. Here the CDR3 DNA reads TGTGCCAGCAGCCCGGAGGGGGACGAGCAGTACTTC. Protein: CASSPEGDEQYF. The whole variable domain, remainder taken from reference TRBV5-6 and TRBJ2-7, is DAGVTQSPTHLIKTRGQQVTLRCSPKSGHDTVSWYQQALGQGPQFIFQYYEEEERQRGNFPDRFSGHQFPNYSSELNVNALLLGDSALYLCASSPEGDEQYFGPGTRLTVT.

In regard to this clonotype: Just one base apart from a much larger clone, this may be a read error. The chain is built from TRBV6-5 and TRBJ1-1; tentative D call: TRBD1 (5 bases). There are 15 residues in the CDR3. Trimming stripped 5 bases from V and 7 bases from J, with 20 bases between. Germline CDR1 and CDR2: MNHEY and SVGAGI. The chain's CDR3 is CASSNNWGGENEAFF. In nucleotides, the CDR3 is TGTGCCAGCAGTAATAATTGGGGGGGGGAGAATGAAGCTTTCTTT.

This clonotype occurred many times. V and J are TRBV24-1 and TRBJ1-5, with a tentative D call TRBD1 (5 bases). V was shortened by 9 bases and J by 4 bases, with 21 bases between the two germline ends. Germline lookup yields CDR1 KGHDR and CDR2 SFDVKD. CDR3 size: 16 residues. CDR3 amino acids: CATGRFQGFTNQPQHF. The CDR3 nucleotides are TGTGCCACCGGACGTTTCCAGGGATTTACGAATCAGCCCCAGCATTTT.

In its sample, this clonotype was seen many times. The chain links TRBV6-5 to TRBJ2-7, with 9 bases fitting TRBD1. This CDR3 is 14 amino acids long. V lost 8 bases to trimming and J lost 2 bases; unmatched junction nucleotides: 7. Germline V gene data show CDR1 as MNHEY and CDR2 as SVGAGI. The CDR3 protein is CASHRGDRAYEQYF. CDR3 in DNA: TGTGCCAGCCACAGAGGGGACAGGGCCTACGAGCAGTACTTC.

This clonotype showed up just a few times. The CDR3: CASSWDRERELFF. The CDR3 coding sequence is TGTGCCAGTAGTTGGGACAGGGAAAGGGAGCTGTTTTTT. V is TRBV19 and J is TRBJ2-2; 9 nucleotides line up with TRBD1. Looked up from germline, CDR1 is LNHDA and CDR2 is SQIVND (reference sequence). V lost 5 bases to trimming and J lost 9 bases; unmatched junction nucleotides: 4. This CDR3 contains 13 residues.

This clonotype was detected ten times or more. The chain links TRBV10-3 to TRBJ2-5, with TRBD2 matching 11 bases. The CDR3 consists of 16 residues. V shed 2 bases and J 4 bases; nucleotides not matched to a gene: 6. Germline V CDR1 and CDR2: ENHRY, SYGVKD. CDR3 sequence: CAISERSSGGIETQYF. The CDR3 DNA is TGTGCCATCAGTGAGAGGTCTAGCGGGGGGATAGAGACCCAGTACTTC.

This clonotype was observed at least ten times. The chain recombines TRBV19 with TRBJ1-6; a possible D gene is TRBD1 (6 bases). Looked up from germline, CDR1 is LNHDA and CDR2 is SQIVND (reference sequence). Trimming left V 6 bases short and J 3 bases short, with 12 bases between. This CDR3 comprises 15 residues. CDR3 sequence (DNA): TGTGCCAGTAGGCCTGAGGGGGGCTATAATTCACCCCTCCACTTT. Amino acids: CASRPEGGYNSPLHF.

Many counts were recorded for this clonotype. The chain uses TRBV27 and TRBJ1-6; D not certain. V was pared by 5 bases and J by 10 bases, with 12 bases between. Germline V gives CDR1 MNHEY, CDR2 SMNVEV (reference sequence). The CDR3 has 13 amino acids. This CDR3 reads CASSIGSRSPLHF. CDR3 bases: TGTGCCAGCAGTATAGGGTCTCGGTCACCCCTCCACTTT.

At least ten counts were recorded for this clonotype. The V gene is TRBV27, the J gene TRBJ2-1, with 10 bases matching TRBD2. The CDR3 extends over 16 amino acids. Unmatched junction bases numbered 4, after V lost 3 bases and J lost 2 bases. The germline V gene encodes CDR1 MNHEY and CDR2 SMNVEV (reference sequence). CDR3 region: CASSLGSGGAYNEQFF. In nucleotides, the CDR3 is TGTGCCAGCAGTTTGGGCAGCGGGGGGGCCTACAATGAGCAGTTCTTC.

The sample holds many counts of this clonotype. This chain uses TRBV11-3 with TRBJ2-1, with 9 bases lining up with TRBD2. The CDR3 sequence is 17 residues long. In germline, CDR1 is SGHNT, CDR2 YENEEA. J was trimmed by 9 bases and V by 5 bases; bases with no gene match: 17. CDR3 residues: CASSPNDLAGVGGEQFF. CDR3 DNA: TGTGCCAGCAGCCCGAACGATTTAGCGGGGGTCGGCGGTGAGCAGTTCTTC.

This clonotype was picked up many times. The rearrangement uses TRBV20-1 and TRBJ2-1, with D possibly TRBD2 on 5 matching bases. This CDR3 has 13 residues. V gave up 1 base and J gave up 10 bases, with 14 bases separating them. CDR1 and CDR2 from the germline V gene are DFQATT and SNEGSKA (reference sequence). The CDR3 DNA reads TGCAGTGCTAGAGGAGGAGGAGTAGGAGAGCAGTTCTTC. This sequence encodes CSARGGGVGEQFF.

This clonotype occurred a few times. V and J are TRBV19 and TRBJ2-3; 7 bases line up with TRBD1. The CDR3 covers 15 residues. J lost 1 base, V lost 7 bases, and 8 bases had no gene match. The germline CDR1 and CDR2 sequences are LNHDA and SQIVND (reference sequence). The DNA for the CDR3 is TGTGCCAGTACCATCGGTCAGGGGGGCACAGATACGCAGTATTTT. It translates to CASTIGQGGTDTQYF.

This clonotype has ten or more counts. The rearrangement links TRBV6-6 to TRBJ1-1; D gene ambiguous. Trimming removed 4 bases from V and 1 base from J, with 7 bases in between. This CDR3 comprises 13 residues. CDR1 is MNHNY, CDR2 SVGAGI, per germline (reference sequence). As DNA, the CDR3 is TGTGCCAGCAGTTCCTCTCGGAACACTGAAGCTTTCTTT. This encodes CASSSSRNTEAFF.